The present T cell receptor (beta chain) was sequenced within a study of metastatic and nonmetastatic thyroid tumors. By its share, this clone is medium-sized. The target antigen is unknown. This CDR3 is also generated by other DNA sequences in the sample. Study-level results: Versus benign nodules, malignant thyroid tumors reportedly had significantly higher TCR beta diversity, in blood and tumor.

TCRdb used MiXCR to call clones anew from the PCR reads. The table includes about 6,900 clones, 30% to 45% detected once. No patient received treatment before thyroid surgery. The CDR3 is 15 residues long. Trimming left V 1 base short and J 4 bases short, with 10 bases between. Looked up from germline, CDR1 is SGHAT and CDR2 is FQNNGV. The V call is TRBV11-2, the J call TRBJ1-4; TRBD1 is a possible D gene (5 bases). The origin of this receptor is a female donor with papillary thyroid cancer or a benign thyroid nodule (not recorded which). Some clones in this sample may be carry-over from other donors' samples. The sequencing sample was made of tumor tissue. The chain's CDR3 is CASSLGDRDNEKLFF. In nucleotides, the CDR3 is TGTGCCAGCAGCTTAGGAGACAGAGATAATGAAAAACTGTTTTTT.